The rows below give T cell receptor beta chains drawn from one sample of a study of technical replicates of blood from several donors. Here immunoSEQ multiplex PCR was the method, and the copy in TCRdb shows in-frame clones only, minus some. The table includes some 71,000 clones, approximately 96% detected once. Input material: T cells isolated from PBMCs. Every receptor here comes from a human donor in good health. The CDR3 runs from the conserved cysteine through the conserved F or W. The D gene is left open where the match is weak. The listing skips clone size in some rows; elsewhere it reads once, few, many or a size class.

CDR3 DNA,CDR3 protein,D gene,clone size,J gene,V gene
TGTGCCAGCAGTTCTCTTCGGGACATCTCCTACGAGCAGTACTTC,CASSSLRDISYEQYF,.,.,TRBJ2-7,TRBV5-6
TGTGCCAGCAGCTCCCTAGCGGGACAAAGCGAGCAGTACTTC,CASSSLAGQSEQYF,TRBD2,.,TRBJ2-7,TRBV7-6
TGCAGCTTAAAGAAAGCGGGAGACTCCCAAGAGACCCAGTACTTC,CSLKKAGDSQETQYF,TRBD2,.,TRBJ2-5,TRBV29-1
TGCGCCAGCAGTCCTGCGTTCTCCTACGAGCAGTACTTC,CASSPAFSYEQYF,.,.,TRBJ2-7,TRBV10-1
TGTGCCAGTAGTCTTAATTGGGGGGGCGATCAGCCCCAGCATTTT,CASSLNWGGDQPQHF,.,.,TRBJ1-5,TRBV19
TGTGCCAGCAGCTTGCTAACTAGCGGTTACAATGAGCAGTTCTTC,CASSLLTSGYNEQFF,TRBD2,.,TRBJ2-1,TRBV5-4
TGTGCCAGCAGTTGGCAGGGGGAGATATACGAGCAGTACTTC,CASSWQGEIYEQYF,TRBD1,.,TRBJ2-7,TRBV27
TGTGCCAGCAGCAGCGCTAGGGAGGGCCTGGGAGATACGCAGTATTTT,CASSSAREGLGDTQYF,TRBD2,.,TRBJ2-3,TRBV9
TGTGCCAGCCTAGAGCGGGACCAAGAGACCCAGTACTTC,CASLERDQETQYF,.,.,TRBJ2-5,TRBV18
TGTGCCAGCAGCACCTGGACTAGCGGGATCTACAATGAGCAGTTCTTC,CASSTWTSGIYNEQFF,TRBD2,.,TRBJ2-1,TRBV9
TGTGCCAGCAGCTTAGCTGGACAGCATGAAAAACTGTTTTTT,CASSLAGQHEKLFF,.,.,TRBJ1-4,TRBV11-3
TGTGCCAGCAGCTTGGCGGCAGCTATGAACACTGAAGCTTTCTTT,CASSLAAAMNTEAFF,.,.,TRBJ1-1,TRBV11-2
TGTGCCAGCCTACGGACAGGGGATGGGAATCAGCCCCAGCATTTT,CASLRTGDGNQPQHF,TRBD1,.,TRBJ1-5,TRBV19
TGTGCCATCGCGACGCGGACTAGCGGGTACAATGAGCAGTTCTTC,CAIATRTSGYNEQFF,TRBD2,.,TRBJ2-1,TRBV10-3
TGCAGTGCGCCCAGCGGACACGAGCAGTACTTC,CSAPSGHEQYF,.,.,TRBJ2-7,TRBV20-1
TGTGCCAGCAGCACCGCTAGCGGACCTACCTACGAGCAGTACTTC,CASSTASGPTYEQYF,TRBD2,.,TRBJ2-7,TRBV6-5
TGTGCCAGCAGCCCGGGGTGGTCAGGGAACACCGGGGAGCTGTTTTTT,CASSPGWSGNTGELFF,.,.,TRBJ2-2,TRBV6-6
TGTGCCATCACAGGGACTCCCTCTGGTAGGGATACGCAGTATTTT,CAITGTPSGRDTQYF,.,.,TRBJ2-3,TRBV10-3
TGTGCCAGCAGTGGGGGACTTTCGGGTTCCACTGAAGCTTTCTTT,CASSGGLSGSTEAFF,.,.,TRBJ1-1,TRBV6-5
TGTGCCTGGAGAGGTCTGCGCGGGTCTAGCACAGATACGCAGTATTTT,CAWRGLRGSSTDTQYF,.,.,TRBJ2-3,TRBV30
TGTGCCAGTAGCCGAAGGACTAGCGGGATCACGGACATTCAGTACTTC,CASSRRTSGITDIQYF,TRBD2,once,TRBJ2-4,TRBV19
TGTGCCAGCTCCCGGACTAGCGTCGTGGACGTAGAGACCCAGTACTTC,CASSRTSVVDVETQYF,TRBD2,.,TRBJ2-5,TRBV18
TGCACCAGCAGCCAAGTTGGGACTAGCATTTCCTACGAGCAGTACTTC,CTSSQVGTSISYEQYF,.,.,TRBJ2-7,TRBV1
TGTGCCAGCAGCCAACTTACAGAGCAGGCCGGAACTGAAGCTTTCTTT,CASSQLTEQAGTEAFF,.,.,TRBJ1-1,TRBV14
TGTGCCAGCAGTTTCCGAGGGGGCTTCTACAATGAGCAGTTCTTC,CASSFRGGFYNEQFF,TRBD1,.,TRBJ2-1,TRBV28
TGTGCCAGCAGCCAAGAAGAGGATCGTCTCCTAGAGACCCAGTACTTC,CASSQEEDRLLETQYF,.,.,TRBJ2-5,TRBV4-2
TGTGCCAGCAGCCTGGACAGGGAGGACATTCAGTACTTC,CASSLDREDIQYF,TRBD1,.,TRBJ2-4,TRBV7-9
TGTGCCAGCAGCTCACCGGGAGGATCCTACAATGAGCAGTTCTTC,CASSSPGGSYNEQFF,TRBD2,.,TRBJ2-1,TRBV11-2
TGTGCCAGCAGCTCTGTACTAGCGGGGGATACGCAGTATTTT,CASSSVLAGDTQYF,TRBD2,.,TRBJ2-3,TRBV7-3
TGTGCCTGGAGTCCTGGACAGGGAGGATATGGCTACACCTTC,CAWSPGQGGYGYTF,TRBD1,.,TRBJ1-2,TRBV30
TGTGCCCGCGGGGGACTACGCTTATACGATGAGCAGTTCTTC,CARGGLRLYDEQFF,TRBD2,.,TRBJ2-1,TRBV30
TGCGCCAGCAGCCAAGAATCCAGATATAGCAATCAGCCCCAGCATTTT,CASSQESRYSNQPQHF,.,.,TRBJ1-5,TRBV4-1
TGTGCCAGCAGCCCTTCAGCGGGAGGGCCGATCGAGCAGTACTTC,CASSPSAGGPIEQYF,TRBD2,.,TRBJ2-7,TRBV7-6
TGTGCCAGCAGCCCCGCGTGGGGGGTCATCACCGGGGAGCTGTTTTTT,CASSPAWGVITGELFF,.,.,TRBJ2-2,TRBV9
TGTGCCAGTAGCCTACAGGGGATAAACTATGGCTACACCTTC,CASSLQGINYGYTF,TRBD1,.,TRBJ1-2,TRBV19
TGTGCCAGTAGTCGAGGTCCCAATCAGCCCCAGCATTTT,CASSRGPNQPQHF,.,medium-sized,TRBJ1-5,TRBV19
TGTGCCAGCAGCTTATCTGGGGCGCTAGCTTTCTTT,CASSLSGALAFF,.,.,TRBJ1-1,TRBV7-9
TGTGCCACCAGCAGACTCCGTGTCTCCACAGATACGCAGTATTTT,CATSRLRVSTDTQYF,.,.,TRBJ2-3,TRBV15
TGTGCCAGCAGCGTAGAGCCCCGACAGGGGCTTTCGTCCGATACGCAGTATTTT,CASSVEPRQGLSSDTQYF,TRBD1,.,TRBJ2-3,TRBV9
TGTGCCAGCAGTTTTACAGGGGGGGCCCGTCCAGATACGCAGTATTTT,CASSFTGGARPDTQYF,.,.,TRBJ2-3,TRBV28
TGTGCCAGCAGCCCCCCTAGATTCCCCTACAATGAGCAGTTCTTC,CASSPPRFPYNEQFF,.,.,TRBJ2-1,TRBV9
TGTGCCGGGGGGGGTAGTTACAATGAGCAGTTCTTC,CAGGGSYNEQFF,TRBD2,.,TRBJ2-1,TRBV5-4
TGTGCCAGCTCGCGAGGCCTAAACACCGGGGAGCTGTTTTTT,CASSRGLNTGELFF,.,.,TRBJ2-2,TRBV6-4
TGCGCCAGCAGCCAACTAGCGGGAGGGGCCTACGAGCAGTACTTC,CASSQLAGGAYEQYF,TRBD2,.,TRBJ2-7,TRBV4-1
TGTGCCAGTAGTGGGCCGGGACTGAATAGACAGTACTTC,CASSGPGLNRQYF,.,.,TRBJ2-4,TRBV19
TGTGCCAGCAGTTTAGTGGGCCGGGACAGCATTTACTATGGCTACACCTTC,CASSLVGRDSIYYGYTF,TRBD1,.,TRBJ1-2,TRBV28
TGTGCCTTTGGTATTCTAGCGGGGGGGTATGAGCAGTTCTTC,CAFGILAGGYEQFF,TRBD2,.,TRBJ2-1,TRBV30
TGTGCCAGCAGCTTAGCAAGGACAGATGAAAAACTGTTTTTT,CASSLARTDEKLFF,.,.,TRBJ1-4,TRBV11-2
TGCGCCAGCAGTGAGACAGGTTATAGCAATCAGCCCCAGCATTTT,CASSETGYSNQPQHF,.,.,TRBJ1-5,TRBV4-1
TGCGCCAGCAGCTTGGGGACTAGCGGGAGGGCCTCGTTCTTC,CASSLGTSGRASFF,TRBD2,.,TRBJ2-1,TRBV5-1
TGCGCCAGCAGCCCTAGCCTCAGCGGGCAAGAGACCCAGTACTTC,CASSPSLSGQETQYF,.,.,TRBJ2-5,TRBV4-3
TGCGCCAGCAATAAGGCTAGCGGGTCCTACGAGCAGTACTTC,CASNKASGSYEQYF,TRBD2,.,TRBJ2-7,TRBV10-1
TGTGCCTGGAGTGAGGGGCAGGGTTGGATTTTT,CAWSEGQGWIF,.,.,TRBJ1-4,TRBV30